Each of the 24 T cell receptor beta chains below was sequenced from the same sample in a study of blood T cell repertoires in COVID-19. TCRdb's table, derived via immunoSEQ multiplex PCR, lists solely in-frame clones and lacks some. The table lists 200,000 or so clones, approximately 90% of them singletons. Sequencing input: PBMCs or T cells enriched from blood (not recorded which). All receptors derive from a woman aged 40 to 50 with acute COVID-19.

V usage is TRBV5-6 and J usage is TRBJ1-2, with 8 bases identical to TRBD1. This CDR3 is built from 15 residues. Germline loops: CDR1 SGHDT, CDR2 YYEEEE. V was pared by 5 bases and J by 6 bases, with 12 bases of the junction left unmatched. As DNA, the CDR3 is TGTGCCAGCAGTTCCAACCTGGACAGGGAGAATGGCTACACCTTC. This translates into CASSSNLDRENGYTF. Full variable domain (rest looked up from reference TRBV5-6 and TRBJ1-2): DAGVTQSPTHLIKTRGQQVTLRCSPKSGHDTVSWYQQALGQGPQFIFQYYEEEERQRGNFPDRFSGHQFPNYSSELNVNALLLGDSALYLCASSSNLDRENGYTFGSGTRLTVV.

The chain uses TRBV5-1 and TRBJ2-1, with D uncertain. The CDR3 consists of 14 residues. Trimming shortened V by 2 bases and J by 0 bases, and 6 bases separated the two germline ends. Germline loops: CDR1 SGHRS, CDR2 YFSETQ. In DNA form, the CDR3 reads TGCGCCAGCAGCTTCGGCGGCTCCTACAATGAGCAGTTCTTC. Its translation is CASSFGGSYNEQFF.

This clone was detected only once. One end of the junction varies from germline; a read error may be responsible. The V gene is TRBV5-1, the J gene TRBJ1-1, with 8 bases matching TRBD1. The CDR3 is 11 residues long. CDR1 and CDR2 (germline): SGHRS, YFSETQ. The chain's CDR3 is CASSLGQGEVF. The CDR3 DNA reads TGCGCCAGCAGCCTCGGACAGGGTGAGGTCTTT.

V and J are TRBV7-8 and TRBJ1-1; D might be TRBD1 (6 bases). There are 14 residues in the CDR3. V lost 1 base and J lost 5, with 11 bases in between. Germline assignment: CDR1 SGHVS and CDR2 FQNEAQ. CDR3 in DNA: TGTGCCAGCAGCTTAGGGGGGGGGCAAACTGAAGCTTTCTTT. Its protein is CASSLGGGQTEAFF.

The V call is TRBV5-4, the J call TRBJ1-2; 7 nucleotides agree with TRBD1. J was trimmed by 2 bases and V by 0 bases; bases with no gene match: 1. From germline, CDR1 is SGHNT and CDR2 YYREEE (reference sequence). The CDR3 contains 14 residues. The CDR3 protein is CASSLGQGNYGYTF. The CDR3 nucleotides are TGTGCCAGCAGCTTGGGACAGGGCAACTATGGCTACACCTTC. Together with reference TRBV5-4 and TRBJ1-2, the CDR3 gives the full variable domain: ETGVTQSPTHLIKTRGQQVTLRCSSQSGHNTVSWYQQALGQGPQFIFQYYREEENGRGNFPPRFSGLQFPNYSSELNVNALELDDSALYLCASSLGQGNYGYTFGSGTRLTVV.

This clone was seen once. The genes are TRBV7-9 and TRBJ1-2; TRBD1 might be the D (5 bases). The CDR3 is made up of 19 amino acids. V was shortened by 5 bases and J by 2 bases, with 27 bases between the two germline ends. CDR1 is SEHNR and CDR2 is FQNEAQ in the germline V gene (reference sequence). CDR3 in amino acids: CASSPGGLNSLSSNYGYTF. In DNA, the CDR3 is TGTGCCAGCAGCCCGGGGGGGTTGAACAGCCTTTCGTCGAACTATGGCTACACCTTC.

The chain uses TRBV19 and TRBJ1-6; 9 bases agree with TRBD1. The trim removed 7 bases at V and 9 bases at J, leaving 7 bases unmatched. The CDR3 contains 14 residues. From germline, CDR1 is LNHDA and CDR2 SQIVND (reference sequence). CDR3 DNA sequence: TGTGCCAGTAACCCAACAGGGGGCGGTTCACCCCTCCACTTT. As protein: CASNPTGGGSPLHF.

This chain connects TRBV2 to TRBJ1-1, with 9 bases lining up with TRBD1. J gave up 1 base and V 7 bases, and 4 bases lay outside the gene matches. The CDR3 totals 14 residues. Germline V gives CDR1 SNHLY, CDR2 FYNNEI. CDR3: CASTRGQGNTEAFF. The CDR3, as DNA: TGTGCCAGCACCCGGGGACAGGGGAACACTGAAGCTTTCTTT.

The J gene is TRBJ1-1, the V gene TRBV27; the match to TRBD1 covers 9 bases. Per the germline V gene, CDR1 is MNHEY and CDR2 is SMNVEV (reference sequence). This CDR3 has 14 residues. J gave up 3 bases and V 5 bases, and 4 bases lay outside the gene matches. The CDR3 sequence: CASSVQGAYTEAFF. The DNA of the CDR3 is TGTGCCAGCAGTGTACAGGGGGCTTACACTGAAGCTTTCTTT.

This sequence joins TRBV5-4 and TRBJ1-6; D perhaps matches TRBD1 (5 bases). V was shortened by 0 bases and J by 1 base, with 8 bases between the two germline ends. The CDR3 loop spans 16 amino acids. CDR1 is SGHNT, CDR2 YYREEE, per germline (reference sequence). DNA of the CDR3: TGTGCCAGCAGCTTGGCGGGGGTTTCCTATAATTCACCCCTCCACTTT. Translating it yields CASSLAGVSYNSPLHF.

The chain combines TRBV29-1 with TRBJ2-3; D not certain. The CDR3 runs to 11 residues. Trimming removed 3 bases from V and 5 bases from J, with 6 bases in between. Germline V gene lookup returns CDR1 SQVTM and CDR2 ANQGSEA. The CDR3 sequence: CSVEPGDTQYF. In DNA, the CDR3 is TGCAGCGTTGAGCCGGGAGATACGCAGTATTTT.

This clone was found once. Written as DNA, the CDR3 is TGTGCCAGCAGCTCTGGGGCGTCAACCACGGGGAACACCGGGGAGCTGTTTTTT. This codes for CASSSGASTTGNTGELFF. The rearrangement uses TRBV5-4 and TRBJ2-2; D possibly corresponds to TRBD1 (5 bases). With 3 bases removed from V and 1 base from J, the gap between germline ends came to 19 bases. The CDR3 is made up of 18 amino acids. Germline V gives CDR1 SGHNT, CDR2 YYREEE (reference sequence).

V and J are TRBV5-6 and TRBJ1-5; D is unclear. The V gene lost 4 bases and the J gene lost 6 bases, with 20 bases spanning the gap. Germline values: CDR1 SGHDT, CDR2 YYEEEE. This CDR3 comprises 16 residues. The CDR3 is CASSNSPHGVGQPQHF. DNA for the CDR3: TGTGCCAGCAGCAACTCCCCACACGGGGTGGGTCAGCCCCAGCATTTT.

The V gene is TRBV5-1, the J gene TRBJ1-4; 7 bases line up with TRBD1. Trimming cost V 6 bases and J 8 bases; bases outside gene matches: 16. CDR3 length equals 16 residues. Per germline, CDR1 SGHRS and CDR2 YFSETQ. The CDR3 DNA is TGCGCCAGCACAGCCCAGGGGGGACTTCTACGAGAAAAACTGTTTTTT. This sequence encodes CASTAQGGLLREKLFF. The full variable domain, completed using reference TRBV5-1 and TRBJ1-4, is KAGVTQTPRYLIKTRGQQVTLSCSPISGHRSVSWYQQTPGQGLQFLFEYFSETQRNKGNFPGRFSGRQFSNSRSEMNVSTLELGDSALYLCASTAQGGLLREKLFFGSGTQLSVL.

The chain is built from TRBV20-1 and TRBJ1-2, with TRBD1 matching over 8 bases. V was pared by 6 bases and J by 8 bases, with 11 bases of the junction left unmatched. Germline V lookup: CDR1 DFQATT, CDR2 SNEGSKA (reference sequence). This CDR3 is built from 13 residues. As DNA, the CDR3 is TGCAGTGCCAGTGGGACAGGCCGGGAGGGCTACACCTTC. Its protein product is CSASGTGREGYTF.

This clone came up many times. The chain uses TRBV24-1 and TRBJ2-6; TRBD1 agrees at 8 bases. Unmatched junction bases numbered 10, after V lost 4 bases and J lost 3 bases. There are 18 residues in the CDR3. Germline assignment: CDR1 KGHDR and CDR2 SFDVKD. CDR3 DNA: TGTGCCACCAGTGACTCGGCCCAGGGGGCTGTTGGGGCCAACGTCCTGACTTTC. Amino acid sequence: CATSDSAQGAVGANVLTF.

CDR3 sequence reads: CASSGPPGHPPGYTF. The DNA for the CDR3 is TGTGCCAGCAGCGGACCTCCGGGACACCCGCCAGGCTACACCTTC. The chain couples TRBV9 to TRBJ1-2, with D perhaps TRBD1 (6 bases). The CDR3 extends over 15 amino acids. Between the trimmed V and J ends, which lost 3 bases and 8 bases, there was a span of 20 bases. Germline CDR1 reads SGDLS; CDR2 reads YYNGEE. Looking up the rest from reference TRBV9 and TRBJ1-2 gives the full variable domain: DSGVTQTPKHLITATGQRVTLRCSPRSGDLSVYWYQQSLDQGLQFLIQYYNGEERAKGNILERFSAQQFPDLHSELNLSSLELGDSALYFCASSGPPGHPPGYTFGSGTRLTVV.

The chain employs TRBV15 and TRBJ2-3; D is unresolved. V was clipped by 8 bases and J by 7 bases, with 16 bases between them. This CDR3 spans 13 amino acids. Germline values: CDR1 LNHNV, CDR2 YYDKDF (reference sequence). The CDR3 DNA reads TGTGCCACCGCAAATAGTCCCACCTATACGCAGTATTTT. Protein sequence: CATANSPTYTQYF.

As DNA, the CDR3 is TGTGCCAGCAGCTTAGACAGATTCTATGGCTACACCTTC. Protein product: CASSLDRFYGYTF. V gene TRBV11-2 combines with J gene TRBJ1-2; D is undetermined. V dropped 0 bases and J dropped 4 bases, with 6 bases sitting between them. The germline CDR1 and CDR2 sequences are SGHAT and FQNNGV. The CDR3 is 13 amino acids.

The rearrangement links TRBV7-2 to TRBJ2-3, with TRBD1 identical over 11 bases. CDR1 is SGHTA, CDR2 FQGNSA, per germline. The CDR3 totals 16 residues. The V and J ends lost 2 bases and 7 bases, in that order; junction bases with no gene match: 8. The CDR3 loop reads CASSLIAGQGANTQYF. The CDR3 coding sequence is TGTGCCAGCAGCTTAATAGCCGGACAGGGGGCGAATACGCAGTATTTT.

This clone has just one count. The gene calls are TRBV20-1 and TRBJ1-5; D perhaps matches TRBD1 (5 bases). V lost 3 bases to trimming and J lost 7 bases, with 16 bases between them. Germline values: CDR1 DFQATT, CDR2 SNEGSKA (reference sequence). This CDR3 is 14 amino acids long. The CDR3 sequence is CSASYGTGDQPQHF. DNA of the CDR3: TGCAGTGCTAGTTACGGGACGGGAGACCAGCCCCAGCATTTT.

The chain uses TRBV6-5 and TRBJ2-5; D call uncertain. V was cut by 6 bases and J by 10 bases, with 18 bases left in between. Germline V gene data show CDR1 as MNHEY and CDR2 as SVGAGI. There are 13 residues in the CDR3. The CDR3 spells CASRDPGPTDQYF. CDR3 sequence (DNA): TGTGCCAGCAGGGATCCGGGTCCAACGGACCAGTACTTC.

The chain combines TRBV6-5 with TRBJ1-5, with 10 bases aligning to TRBD1. V was pared by 2 bases and J by 3 bases, with 4 bases of the junction left unmatched. The CDR3 is 16 residues long. CDR1 and CDR2 from the germline V gene are MNHEY and SVGAGI. The CDR3 is CASSYIGQGDNQPQHF. The CDR3 nucleotides are TGTGCCAGCAGTTACATCGGACAGGGGGACAATCAGCCCCAGCATTTT.

On this clone: Germline is not matched at one junction end, which may reflect a read error. The J gene is TRBJ2-7, the V gene TRBV5-6; D possibly corresponds to TRBD1 (6 bases). The CDR3 is made up of 15 amino acids. Germline V gene sequence: CDR1 SGHDT, CDR2 YYEEEE. The DNA for the CDR3 is TGTGCCAGCAGTTTGGGGACCATGGGGGCATACGAGCAGTACTTC. It encodes CASSLGTMGAYEQYF.